This TCR beta chain was captured in a study of response to subunit inactivated influenza vaccine. One entry per CDR3 protein, called by TCRdb with MiXCR from the RT-PCR reads. This sample has roughly 650,000 distinct CDR3 sequences, with 15% to 17% found just once. General study points: Few new T cells, the authors suggested, are recruited by each seasonal influenza vaccination.

This clonotype was seen many times. Its antigen remains unidentified. The germline gives CDR1 SGHTA, CDR2 FQGNSA. V gave up 5 bases and J gave up 2 bases, with 22 bases separating them. CDR3 length: 17 amino acids. Material: PBMCs from blood, obtained 12 days after vaccination. The chain employs TRBV7-2 and TRBJ2-7, with TRBD2 as a possible D gene (5 bases). The source of this sequence is a man between 50 and 59 years old who received an inactivated influenza vaccine. This CDR3 is CASSLKDHTGGPYEQYF. DNA of the CDR3: TGTGCCAGCAGCCTAAAAGACCATACTGGCGGGCCCTACGAGCAGTACTTC. Variable domain in full (rest from reference TRBV7-2 and TRBJ2-7): GAGVSQSPSNKVTEKGKDVELRCDPISGHTALYWYRQSLGQGLEFLIYFQGNSAPDKSGLPSDRFSAERTGGSVSTLTIQRTQQEDSAVYLCASSLKDHTGGPYEQYFGPGTRLTVT.